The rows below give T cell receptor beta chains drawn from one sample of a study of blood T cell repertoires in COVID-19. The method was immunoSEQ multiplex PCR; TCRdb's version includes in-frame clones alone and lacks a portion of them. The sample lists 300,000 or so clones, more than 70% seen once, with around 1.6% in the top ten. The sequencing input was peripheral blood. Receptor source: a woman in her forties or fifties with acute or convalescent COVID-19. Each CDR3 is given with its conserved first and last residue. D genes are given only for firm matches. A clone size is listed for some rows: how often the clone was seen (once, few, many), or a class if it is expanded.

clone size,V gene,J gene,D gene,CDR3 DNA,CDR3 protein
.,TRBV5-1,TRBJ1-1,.,TGCGCCAGCAGCTTGGTCGGGGTTATGAACACTGAAGCTTTCTTT,CASSLVGVMNTEAFF
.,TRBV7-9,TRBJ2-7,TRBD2,TGTGCCAGCAGCAAGACGGGAGGGGGTTACGAGCAGTACTTC,CASSKTGGGYEQYF
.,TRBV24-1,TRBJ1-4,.,TGTGCCACCAGTGATTCACGGCAGGCTAATGAAAAACTGTTTTTT,CATSDSRQANEKLFF
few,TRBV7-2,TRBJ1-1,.,TGTGCCAGCGCAGTCAAGGGGGACACTGAAGCTTTCTTT,CASAVKGDTEAFF
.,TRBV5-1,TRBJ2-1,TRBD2,TGCGCCAGCAGCTTGGGAAGCGGGAGCTCCTACAATGAGCAGTTCTTC,CASSLGSGSSYNEQFF
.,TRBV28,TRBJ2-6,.,TGTGCCAGCAGTTCAACAGGGACTGGGGCCAACGTCCTGACTTTC,CASSSTGTGANVLTF
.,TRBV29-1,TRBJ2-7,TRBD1,TGCAGCGTTGTGGGGACAGGGAGCTCCTACGAGCAGTACTTC,CSVVGTGSSYEQYF
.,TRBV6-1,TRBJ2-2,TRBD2,TGTGCCAGCAGTGAACCAGAGACTAGCCGTACGAACACCGGGGAGCTGTTTTTT,CASSEPETSRTNTGELFF
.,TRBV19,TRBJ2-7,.,TGTGCCAGTAGTACCCGGGGAGGGGGACTTTTTTCTTACGAGCAGTACTTC,CASSTRGGGLFSYEQYF
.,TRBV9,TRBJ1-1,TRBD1,TGTGCCAGCAGGGACCCCAGGACAGGGGCCCCCATGAACACTGAAGCTTTCTTT,CASRDPRTGAPMNTEAFF
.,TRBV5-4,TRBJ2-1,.,TGTGCCAGCAGCTTGGTTTGGCGGGACGTAGACAATGAGCAGTTCTTC,CASSLVWRDVDNEQFF
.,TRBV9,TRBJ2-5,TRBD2,TGTGCCAGCAGCGTAGACGACGGGAGGGCCAAAGAGACCCAGTACTTC,CASSVDDGRAKETQYF
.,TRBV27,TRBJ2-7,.,TGTGCCAGCAGTCCCCGACAGGACTACGAGCAGTACTTC,CASSPRQDYEQYF
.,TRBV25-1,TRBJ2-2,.,TGTGCCAGCAGTGAATCAGCGACGAACACCGGGGAGCTGTTTTTT,CASSESATNTGELFF
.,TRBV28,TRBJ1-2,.,TGTGCCAGCAGTTTTGGGGCCCTATCGAGCTATGGCTACACCTTC,CASSFGALSSYGYTF
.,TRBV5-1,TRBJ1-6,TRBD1,TGCGCCAGCAGCGGCCCCGGGACAGGGGAATATAATTCACCCCTCCACTTT,CASSGPGTGEYNSPLHF
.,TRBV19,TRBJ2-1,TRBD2,TGTGCCAGTAGTATATCGCTGACTAGCGGAGAGTACAATGAGCAGTTCTTC,CASSISLTSGEYNEQFF
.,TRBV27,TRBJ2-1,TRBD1,TGTGCCACCAGTCCCGACAGGGGGACCTACAATGAGCAGTTCTTC,CATSPDRGTYNEQFF
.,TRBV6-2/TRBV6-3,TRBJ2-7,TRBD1,TGTGCCAGCAGTTCCGACAGGGGGCTCTACGAGCAGTACTTC,CASSSDRGLYEQYF
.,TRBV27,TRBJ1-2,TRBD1,TGTGCCAGCGGGCGTCGGGACAGGCCCCATGGCTACACCTTC,CASGRRDRPHGYTF
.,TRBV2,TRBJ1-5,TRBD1,TGTGCCAGCAGTAAAGGACAGGGGGTTCAGCCCCAGCATTTT,CASSKGQGVQPQHF
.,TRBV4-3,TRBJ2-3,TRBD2,TGCGCCAGCAGCCAAGATACGACTAGCGGGAGTCGCCGAGATACGCAGTATTTT,CASSQDTTSGSRRDTQYF
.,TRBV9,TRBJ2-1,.,TGTGCCAGCAGCGTAGTTGGAGCTTATAAGCAGTTCTTC,CASSVVGAYKQFF
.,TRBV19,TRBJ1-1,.,TGTGCCAGTAGTCCCTACGGGAACACTGAAGCTTTCTTT,CASSPYGNTEAFF
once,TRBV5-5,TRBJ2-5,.,TGTGCCAGCAGCTTATCATTCCAAGAGACCCAGTACTTC,CASSLSFQETQYF
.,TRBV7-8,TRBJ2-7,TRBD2,TGTGCCAGCAGCTTAGGGATAGGACTAGCGGGAGGGCCTAGCTCCTACGAGCAGTACTTC,CASSLGIGLAGGPSSYEQYF
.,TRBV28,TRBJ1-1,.,TGTGCCAGCAGGGCGGGGGGTGGTAGTGAAGCTTTCTTT,CASRAGGGSEAFF